This TCR beta chain was recorded in a study of cytomegalovirus exposure and HLA in healthy donors. Across the whole study: HLA-typed donors were the source of some 80 million unique TCRs, which an early data release held.

There are a few counts of this clone. Its antigen remains unidentified. Both 60 Vbeta primers and 13 Jbeta primers went into the PCR. The protocol was immunoSEQ multiplex PCR, while the TCRdb copy is restricted to in-frame clones and leaves out a portion. The data hold approximately 240,000 clones, with around 89% observed a single time. J gave up 2 bases and V 6 bases, and 8 bases lay outside the gene matches. The CDR3 extends over 16 amino acids. CDR1 and CDR2 from the germline V gene are ENHRY and SYGVKD. Study outcomes and limitations: Analyses of presence and absence presupposed an approximately uniform sequencing depth across donors. Most CMV-associated TCR beta chains were later found to appear HLA-restricted.

This clonotype was sampled from a woman between 18 and 29 years old in good health and CMV-seronegative. The chain links TRBV10-3 to TRBJ2-3, with TRBD2 identical over 10 bases. Material for sequencing was PBMCs. Written as DNA, the CDR3 is TGTGCCATCAGCGCCCTACTAGCGGGGAACACAGATACGCAGTATTTT. It is translated as CAISALLAGNTDTQYF.